This entry is about one TCR beta chain. This sample stems from a study of early T cells in non-severe SARS-CoV-2 infection. V was clipped by 2 bases and J by 6 bases, with 10 bases between them. The CDR3 contains 13 residues. Germline CDR1 and CDR2: SGHTA and FQGNSA. In the library, individual cDNA molecules carried attached unique molecular identifiers. Each CDR3 protein is one row after TCRdb ran MiXCR on the 5' RACE reads. This sample yields roughly 120,000 distinct CDR3 sequences, of which 10% to 15% are seen a single time; approximately 3.8% belongs to the top ten. This chain joins TRBV7-2 and TRBJ1-1; D is unclear. Here the sequenced sample was whole blood, taken at baseline. The origin of this receptor is an adult who was a healthcare worker with PCR-confirmed SARS-CoV-2 infection or an uninfected control (not recorded which). The CDR3 nucleotides are TGTGCCAGCAGCTTAATGATGATCGCTGAAGCTTTCTTT. Amino acid sequence: CASSLMMIAEAFF.